The 14 T cell receptor beta chains given below trace back to one sample, sequenced in a study of T-cell reconstitution after alpha-beta-depleted transplantation in children. Unique molecular identifiers tagged the TCRbeta library. TCRdb used MiXCR to reprocess the PCR reads, holding one entry per CDR3 protein. The table has hundreds of thousands of distinct CDR3 sequences, around 16% seen once. The source material was PBMCs, mostly from graft donor cells, sampled 360 days after TCRalphabeta/CD19-depleted stem cell transplant. These receptors came from a male patient aged 2-15 years who had a stem cell transplant for acute lymphoblastic leukemia, so the T cells may come from the graft donor.

This clonotype has at least ten counts. The V call is TRBV7-9, the J call TRBJ2-1, with 11 bases that match TRBD2. The CDR3 has 15 amino acids. Unmatched junction bases numbered 4, after V lost 2 bases and J lost 7 bases. Germline values: CDR1 SEHNR, CDR2 FQNEAQ (reference sequence). The chain's CDR3 is CASSLPSGRNNEQFF. The CDR3 nucleotides are TGTGCCAGCAGCTTACCTAGCGGGAGGAATAATGAGCAGTTCTTC.

In this sample, this clonotype turned up a few times. This chain links TRBV7-4 with TRBJ2-1; 9 bases are shared with TRBD2. The CDR3 has 15 amino acids. Trimming at V came to 3 bases and at J to 6 bases, leaving 6 bases not matched to a gene. Looked up from germline, CDR1 is SGHVT and CDR2 is SQSDAQ. The CDR3 region is CASSFIAGDCNEQFF. The CDR3 region has the DNA TGTGCCAGCAGCTTTATAGCGGGAGACTGCAATGAGCAGTTCTTC.

This clonotype was seen a few times. The chain has TRBV24-1 and TRBJ2-1; D assignment may be TRBD1 or TRBD2 (6 bases each). This CDR3 is 15 amino acids long. The V end was cut by 9 bases, the J end by 4 bases, with 18 bases between. CDR1 and CDR2 (germline): KGHDR, SFDVKD. The CDR3 sequence is CATSEMGGSYNEQFF. CDR3 coding DNA: TGTGCCACCTCTGAGATGGGGGGCAGTTACAATGAGCAGTTCTTC.

The V and J genes are TRBV4-1 and TRBJ2-5; 9 nucleotides agree with TRBD2. The junction had 5 bases not matched to a gene; V was cut back by 1 base and J by 5 bases. Germline V lookup: CDR1 MGHRA, CDR2 YSYEKL. The CDR3 contains 15 residues. The CDR3 region is CASSQGPAGGETQYF. Here the CDR3 DNA reads TGCGCCAGCAGCCAAGGGCCGGCGGGAGGGGAGACCCAGTACTTC.

This clonotype was seen more than once but under ten times. The genes are TRBV15 and TRBJ2-1, with D possibly being TRBD1 (5 bases). With 6 bases removed from V and 7 bases from J, the gap between germline ends came to 13 bases. Germline V CDR1 and CDR2: LNHNV, YYDKDF (reference sequence). CDR3 size: 13 residues. The CDR3 is CATSETVWNEQFF. In DNA form, the CDR3 reads TGTGCCACCAGTGAGACAGTCTGGAATGAGCAGTTCTTC.

At least ten counts were recorded for this clonotype. This chain connects TRBV12-3 or TRBV12-4 to TRBJ1-5, with D possibly TRBD1 on 5 matching bases. The CDR3 has 14 amino acids. V lost 7 bases and J lost 2, with 12 bases in between. The CDR3 region has the DNA TGTGCCAGCACTGCAGGGTTGGGCAATCAGCCCCAGCATTTT. Translating gives CASTAGLGNQPQHF.

The chain uses TRBV4-2 and TRBJ2-3; 8 nucleotides line up with TRBD2. The CDR3 is made up of 17 amino acids. V lost 1 base, J lost 0 bases, and 6 bases stayed unmatched. In germline, CDR1 is LGHNA, CDR2 YNFKEQ. The DNA of the CDR3 is TGTGCCAGCAGCCAAGGAGTAAGCGGGGGTAGCACAGATACGCAGTATTTT. Translated, it gives CASSQGVSGGSTDTQYF.

This clonotype was observed many times. The rearrangement links TRBV12-3 or TRBV12-4 to TRBJ2-7, with 8 bases matching TRBD1. With V trimmed by 5 bases and J by 6 bases, 3 bases remained unmatched. This CDR3 comprises 12 residues. The CDR3 region is CASSLRGREQYF. CDR3 in DNA: TGTGCCAGCAGTCTCAGGGGGCGCGAGCAGTACTTC.

The chain recombines TRBV4-3 with TRBJ2-7; the D gene is possibly TRBD2 (8 bases). CDR1 and CDR2 (germline): LGHNA, YSLEER. V shed 4 bases and J shed 4 bases, with 17 bases lying between them. This CDR3 region has 15 residues. The CDR3 sequence: CASSRGGGTVYEQYF. The CDR3 DNA is TGCGCCAGCAGCCGTGGCGGGGGGACAGTTTACGAGCAGTACTTC.

This clonotype was counted a few times. The chain is built from TRBV27 and TRBJ2-7; 8 bases are a match to TRBD2. CDR3 length equals 14 residues. The germline V gene encodes CDR1 MNHEY and CDR2 SMNVEV (reference sequence). Losses at the gene ends were 7 bases for V and 0 bases for J; bases not matched to a gene: 5. This CDR3 is CASKRSGNSYEQYF. The CDR3 coding sequence is TGTGCCAGCAAACGTAGCGGGAACTCCTACGAGCAGTACTTC.

This clonotype was found many times. This sequence joins TRBV4-3 and TRBJ2-1; 9 bases agree with TRBD1. Per the germline V gene, CDR1 is LGHNA and CDR2 is YSLEER. This CDR3 region has 17 residues. J was trimmed by 1 base and V by 0 bases; bases with no gene match: 4. The CDR3 DNA reads as TGCGCCAGCAGCCAAGACCCGGGACAGGGTTCCTACAATGAGCAGTTCTTC. It encodes CASSQDPGQGSYNEQFF.

This clonotype was counted only a few times. The genes are TRBV28 and TRBJ1-1; D not certain. Trimming shortened V by 3 bases and J by 0 bases, and 11 bases separated the two germline ends. The CDR3 totals 15 residues. The V gene's germline CDR1 is MDHEN and CDR2 SYDVKM. The CDR3 nucleotides are TGTGCCAGCAGTTTCGGCACAGAAATGAACACTGAAGCTTTCTTT. Translating it yields CASSFGTEMNTEAFF.

The CDR3 DNA sequence: TGTGCCAGCAATCCACAGGGAGACTATGGCTACACCTTC. Translated: CASNPQGDYGYTF. The genes are TRBV12-3 or TRBV12-4 and TRBJ1-2, with TRBD1 as a possible D gene (6 bases). This CDR3 has 13 residues. With 7 bases removed from V and 3 bases from J, the gap between germline ends came to 12 bases.

This clonotype showed up just a few times. The gene calls are TRBV5-6 and TRBJ1-1, with no clear D. CDR3 size: 14 residues. V lost 3 bases and J 4 bases, leaving 13 bases between the germline ends. Germline V gene lookup returns CDR1 SGHDT and CDR2 YYEEEE. DNA of the CDR3: TGTGCCAGCAGCTACATCGAGAAAATCACTGAAGCTTTCTTT. Protein product: CASSYIEKITEAFF.